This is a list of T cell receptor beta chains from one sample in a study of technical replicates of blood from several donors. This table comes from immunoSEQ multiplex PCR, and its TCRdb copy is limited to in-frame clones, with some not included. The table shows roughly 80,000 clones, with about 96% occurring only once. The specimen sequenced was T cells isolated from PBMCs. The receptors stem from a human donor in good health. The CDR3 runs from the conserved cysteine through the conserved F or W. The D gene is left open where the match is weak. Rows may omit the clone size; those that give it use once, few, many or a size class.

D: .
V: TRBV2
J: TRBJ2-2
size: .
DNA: TGTGCCAGCAGTGTACAGGGAGTAGTGAACACCGGGGAGCTGTTTTTT
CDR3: CASSVQGVVNTGELFF

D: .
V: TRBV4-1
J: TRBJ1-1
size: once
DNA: TGCGCCAGCAGCCAAGAAGGAAGAGGCGGGCTCATGAACACTGAAGCTTTCTTT
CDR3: CASSQEGRGGLMNTEAFF

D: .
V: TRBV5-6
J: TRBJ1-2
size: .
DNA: TGTGCCAGCAGCCTGGTGACATTGAGGAGGGGTGGCTACACCTTC
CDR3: CASSLVTLRRGGYTF

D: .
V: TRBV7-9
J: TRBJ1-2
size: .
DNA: TGTGCCAGCAGCCTCTCCGAGGACACCTATGGCTACACCTTC
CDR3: CASSLSEDTYGYTF

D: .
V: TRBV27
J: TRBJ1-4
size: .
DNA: TGTGCCAGCAGTTTATTTTTTGGCCAGGGAGGGGAAAAACTGTTTTTT
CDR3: CASSLFFGQGGEKLFF

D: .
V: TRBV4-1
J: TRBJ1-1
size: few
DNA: TGCGCCAGCAGCCAAGATCGGGGGGGTCGGACTGAAGCTTTCTTT
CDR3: CASSQDRGGRTEAFF

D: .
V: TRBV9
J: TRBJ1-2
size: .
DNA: TGTGCCAGCAGCGCAGGATGGGGGGGTTCCTTTAGAGGCTACACCTTC
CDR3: CASSAGWGGSFRGYTF

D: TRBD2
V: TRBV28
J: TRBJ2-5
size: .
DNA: TGTGCCAGCAGTTTGGTAGCGGGAGTGGAGACCCAGTACTTC
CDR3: CASSLVAGVETQYF

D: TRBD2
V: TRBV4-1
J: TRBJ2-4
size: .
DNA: TGCGCCAGCAGCCAGGGACTAGCGGGGGCCCTAGCCAAAAACATTCAGTACTTC
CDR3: CASSQGLAGALAKNIQYF

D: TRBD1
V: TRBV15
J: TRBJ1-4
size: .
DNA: TGTGCCACCAGCGGAAGACAGGGGGCACGGGGAAATGAAAAACTGTTTTTT
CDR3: CATSGRQGARGNEKLFF

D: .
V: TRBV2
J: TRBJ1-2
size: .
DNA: TGTGCCAGCAGTGAATTAAGGCCCAGGCCTCGATCTAACTATGGCTACACCTTC
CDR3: CASSELRPRPRSNYGYTF

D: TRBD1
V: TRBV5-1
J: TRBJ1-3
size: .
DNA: TGCGCCAGCAGCTTGGGGACAGGGGCTGGAAACACCATATATTTT
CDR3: CASSLGTGAGNTIYF

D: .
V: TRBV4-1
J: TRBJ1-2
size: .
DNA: TGCGCCAGCAGCCTGGCGGGGACCTATGGCTACACCTTC
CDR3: CASSLAGTYGYTF

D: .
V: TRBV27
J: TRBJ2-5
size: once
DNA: TGTGCCAGCAGTGAGGCTCTACAGGGCCTGGGGGAGACCCAGTACTTC
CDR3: CASSEALQGLGETQYF

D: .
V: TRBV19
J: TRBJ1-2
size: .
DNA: TGTGCCAGTAGTCAGCGGGGCGAAAAAGTAATCTATGGCTACACCTTC
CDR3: CASSQRGEKVIYGYTF

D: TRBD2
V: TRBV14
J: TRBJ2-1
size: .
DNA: TGTGCCAGCAGCTCGCGGGGGGCCATCTACAATGGGCAGTTCTTC
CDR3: CASSSRGAIYNGQFF

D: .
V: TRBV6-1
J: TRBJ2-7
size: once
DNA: TGTGCCAGCAGACCCGGACTGGGCTACGAGCAGTACTTC
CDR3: CASRPGLGYEQYF

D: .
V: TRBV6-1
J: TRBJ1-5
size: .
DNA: TGTGCCAGCGGGGGGGCGGTGAATAGCAATCAGCCCCAGCATTTT
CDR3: CASGGAVNSNQPQHF

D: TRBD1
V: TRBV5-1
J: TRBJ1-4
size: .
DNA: TGCGCCAGCAGTCCCGGGACAGGACATGAAAAACTGTTTTTT
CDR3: CASSPGTGHEKLFF

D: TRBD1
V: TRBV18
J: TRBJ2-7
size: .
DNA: TGTGCCAGCTCACCACCGAGGGGACAGGGGACCTACGAGCAGTACTTC
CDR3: CASSPPRGQGTYEQYF

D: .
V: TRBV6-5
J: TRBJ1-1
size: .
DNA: TGTGCCAGCAGAATGACAGGCTTGGGTGAAGCTTTCTTT
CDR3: CASRMTGLGEAFF

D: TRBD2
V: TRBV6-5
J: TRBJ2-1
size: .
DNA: TGTGCCAGCAGTTACGGACTAGCGGGGAATTATCGGCAGTTCTTC
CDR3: CASSYGLAGNYRQFF

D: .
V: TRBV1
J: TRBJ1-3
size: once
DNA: TGCACCAGCAGCCAATACAAATTGGACTTTCACATACCCCAATCCAGAAACACCATATATTTT
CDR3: CTSSQYKLDFHIPQSRNTIYF

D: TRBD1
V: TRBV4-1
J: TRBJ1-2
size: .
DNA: TGCGCCAGCAGCCAAGAGGACAGGGTAAGAGGCTACACCTTC
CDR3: CASSQEDRVRGYTF

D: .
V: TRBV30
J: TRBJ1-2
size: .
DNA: TGTGCCCGAGGCGGCTATGGCTACACCTTC
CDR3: CARGGYGYTF

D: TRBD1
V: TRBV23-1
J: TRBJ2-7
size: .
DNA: TGCGCCAGCAGCCAGACAGGGACACCCCCCCTATGGGAGCAGTACTTC
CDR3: CASSQTGTPPLWEQYF

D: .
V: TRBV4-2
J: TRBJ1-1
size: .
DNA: TGTGCCAGCAGCCAACTAGGGGAAGGTCTCAAGAACACTGAAGCTTTCTTT
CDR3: CASSQLGEGLKNTEAFF

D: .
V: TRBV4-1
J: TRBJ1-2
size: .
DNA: TGCGCCAGCAGCCAAGGAGAACAGGGCTATGGCTACACCTTC
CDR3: CASSQGEQGYGYTF

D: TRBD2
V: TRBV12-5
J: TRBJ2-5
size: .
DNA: TGTGCTAGTGGTTTGGGGGTAGCGGGGGGCCCACCCCAGTACTTC
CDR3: CASGLGVAGGPPQYF

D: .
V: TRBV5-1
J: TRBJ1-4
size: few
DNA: TGCGCCAGCAGCTTGGAGGCAGGTGCCACTAATGAAAAACTGTTTTTT
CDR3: CASSLEAGATNEKLFF